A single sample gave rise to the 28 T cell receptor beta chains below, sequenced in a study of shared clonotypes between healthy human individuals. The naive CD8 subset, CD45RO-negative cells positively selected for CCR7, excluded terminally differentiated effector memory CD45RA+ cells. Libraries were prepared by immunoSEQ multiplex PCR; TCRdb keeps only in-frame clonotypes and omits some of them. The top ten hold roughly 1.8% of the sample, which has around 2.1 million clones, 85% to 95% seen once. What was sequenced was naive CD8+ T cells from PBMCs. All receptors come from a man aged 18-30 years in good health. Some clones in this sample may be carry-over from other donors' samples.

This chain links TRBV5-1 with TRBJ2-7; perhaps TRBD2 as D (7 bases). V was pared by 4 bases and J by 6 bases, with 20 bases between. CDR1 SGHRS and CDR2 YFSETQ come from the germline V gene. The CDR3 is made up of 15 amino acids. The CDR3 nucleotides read TGCGCCAGCAGCATTAGCGGAGGGGGGGCCGGCGAGCAGTACTTC. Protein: CASSISGGGAGEQYF.

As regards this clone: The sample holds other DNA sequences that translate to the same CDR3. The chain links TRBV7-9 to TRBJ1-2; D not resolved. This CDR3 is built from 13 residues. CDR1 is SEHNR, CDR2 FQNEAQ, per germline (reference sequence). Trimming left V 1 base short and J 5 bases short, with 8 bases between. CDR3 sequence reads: CASSLGSAYGYTF. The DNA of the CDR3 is TGTGCCAGCAGCTTAGGATCAGCATATGGCTACACCTTC.

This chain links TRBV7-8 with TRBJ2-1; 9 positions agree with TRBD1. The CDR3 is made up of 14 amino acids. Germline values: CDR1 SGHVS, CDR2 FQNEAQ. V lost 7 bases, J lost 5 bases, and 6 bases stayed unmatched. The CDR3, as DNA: TGTGCCAGCACCGACAGGGGGACCGACAATGAGCAGTTCTTC. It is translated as CASTDRGTDNEQFF.

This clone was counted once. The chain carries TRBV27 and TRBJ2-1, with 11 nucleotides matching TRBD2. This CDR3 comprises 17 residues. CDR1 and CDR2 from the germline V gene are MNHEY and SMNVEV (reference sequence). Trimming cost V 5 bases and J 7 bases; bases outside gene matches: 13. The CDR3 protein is CASSATNSGRGPNEQFF. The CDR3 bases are TGTGCCAGCAGTGCTACAAATAGCGGGAGGGGCCCGAATGAGCAGTTCTTC.

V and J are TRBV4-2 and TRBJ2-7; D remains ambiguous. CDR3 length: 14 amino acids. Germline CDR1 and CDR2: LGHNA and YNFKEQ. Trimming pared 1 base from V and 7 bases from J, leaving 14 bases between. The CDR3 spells CASSQGGPLDEQYF. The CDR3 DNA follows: TGTGCCAGCAGCCAAGGTGGCCCCTTGGATGAGCAGTACTTC.

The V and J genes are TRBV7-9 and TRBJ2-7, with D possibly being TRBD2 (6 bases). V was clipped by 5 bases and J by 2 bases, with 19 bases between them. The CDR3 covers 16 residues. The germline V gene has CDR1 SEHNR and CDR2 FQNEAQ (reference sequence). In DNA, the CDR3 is TGTGCCAGCAGCCTCTTCGTATCGGGAGCACCCTACGAGCAGTACTTC. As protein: CASSLFVSGAPYEQYF.

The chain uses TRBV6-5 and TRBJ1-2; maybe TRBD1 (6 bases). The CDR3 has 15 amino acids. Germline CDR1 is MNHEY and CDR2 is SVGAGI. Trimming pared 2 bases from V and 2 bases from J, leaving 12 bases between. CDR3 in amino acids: CASSYAGAPNYGYTF. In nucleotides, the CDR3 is TGTGCCAGCAGTTACGCAGGGGCCCCGAACTATGGCTACACCTTC.

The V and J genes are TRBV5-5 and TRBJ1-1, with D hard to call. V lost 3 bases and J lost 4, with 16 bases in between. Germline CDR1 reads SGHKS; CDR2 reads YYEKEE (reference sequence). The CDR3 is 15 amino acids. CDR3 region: CASSWSRVPSTEAFF. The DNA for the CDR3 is TGTGCCAGCAGCTGGTCACGGGTTCCGAGCACTGAAGCTTTCTTT.

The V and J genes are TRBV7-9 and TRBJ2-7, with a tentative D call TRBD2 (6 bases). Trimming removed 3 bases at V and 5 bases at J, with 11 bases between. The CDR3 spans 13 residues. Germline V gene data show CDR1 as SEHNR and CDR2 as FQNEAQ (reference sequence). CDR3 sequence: CASSFGGFDEQYF. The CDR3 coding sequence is TGTGCCAGCAGCTTTGGGGGGTTCGACGAGCAGTACTTC.

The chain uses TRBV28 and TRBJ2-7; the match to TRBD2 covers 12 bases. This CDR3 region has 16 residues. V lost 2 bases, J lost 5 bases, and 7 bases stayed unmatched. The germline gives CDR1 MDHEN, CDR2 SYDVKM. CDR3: CASSLPMTSGSNEQYF. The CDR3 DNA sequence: TGTGCCAGCAGTTTACCTATGACTAGCGGGAGTAACGAGCAGTACTTC.

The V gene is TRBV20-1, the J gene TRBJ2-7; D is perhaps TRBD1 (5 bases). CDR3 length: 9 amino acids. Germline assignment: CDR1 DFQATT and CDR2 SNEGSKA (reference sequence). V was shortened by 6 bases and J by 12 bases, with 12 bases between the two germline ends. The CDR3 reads CSAPPGPYF. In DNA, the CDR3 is TGCAGTGCCCCGCCAGGGCCGTACTTC.

The CDR3 sequence: CASSPLTAGANVLTF. DNA of the CDR3: TGTGCCAGCAGCCCCCTCACGGCTGGGGCCAACGTCCTGACTTTC. The chain employs TRBV6-5 and TRBJ2-6; no clear D gene. CDR3 size: 15 residues. CDR1 is MNHEY and CDR2 is SVGAGI in the germline V gene. Trimming cost V 6 bases and J 2 bases, with 11 bases left between them.

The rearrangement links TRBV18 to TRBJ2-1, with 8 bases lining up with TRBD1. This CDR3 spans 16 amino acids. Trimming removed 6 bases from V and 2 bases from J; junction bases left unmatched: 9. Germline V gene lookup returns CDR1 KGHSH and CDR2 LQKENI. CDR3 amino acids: CASSPLTGEAYNEQFF. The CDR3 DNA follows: TGTGCCAGCTCCCCATTGACAGGGGAGGCCTACAATGAGCAGTTCTTC.

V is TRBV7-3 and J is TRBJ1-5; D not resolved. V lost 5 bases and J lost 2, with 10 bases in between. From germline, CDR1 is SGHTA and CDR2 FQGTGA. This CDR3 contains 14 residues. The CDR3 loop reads CASSPNTRNQPQHF. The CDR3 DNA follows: TGTGCCAGCAGCCCCAACACCCGCAATCAGCCCCAGCATTTT.

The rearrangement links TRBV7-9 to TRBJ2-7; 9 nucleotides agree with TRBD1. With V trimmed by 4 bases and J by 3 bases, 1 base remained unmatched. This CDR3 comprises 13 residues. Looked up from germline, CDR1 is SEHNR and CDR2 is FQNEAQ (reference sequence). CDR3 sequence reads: CASSWGQGYEQYF. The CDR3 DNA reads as TGTGCCAGCAGCTGGGGACAGGGCTACGAGCAGTACTTC.

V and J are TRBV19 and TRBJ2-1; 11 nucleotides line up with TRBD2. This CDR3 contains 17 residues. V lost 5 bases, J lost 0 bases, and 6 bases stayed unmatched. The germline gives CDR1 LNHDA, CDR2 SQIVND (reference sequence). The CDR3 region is CASSPGLAVHSYNEQFF. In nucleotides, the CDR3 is TGTGCCAGTAGTCCGGGACTAGCGGTCCACTCCTACAATGAGCAGTTCTTC.

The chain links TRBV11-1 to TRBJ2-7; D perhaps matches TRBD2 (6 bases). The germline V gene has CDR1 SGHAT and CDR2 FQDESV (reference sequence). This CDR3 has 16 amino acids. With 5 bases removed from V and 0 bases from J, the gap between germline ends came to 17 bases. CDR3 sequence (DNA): TGTGCCAGCAGCCCGCGGGGCAGGACACTCTCCTACGAGCAGTACTTC. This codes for CASSPRGRTLSYEQYF. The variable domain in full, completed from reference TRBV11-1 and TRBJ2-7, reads EAEVAQSPRYKITEKSQAVAFWCDPISGHATLYWYRQILGQGPELLVQFQDESVVDDSQLPKDRFSAERLKGVDSTLKIQPAELGDSAMYLCASSPRGRTLSYEQYFGPGTRLTVT.

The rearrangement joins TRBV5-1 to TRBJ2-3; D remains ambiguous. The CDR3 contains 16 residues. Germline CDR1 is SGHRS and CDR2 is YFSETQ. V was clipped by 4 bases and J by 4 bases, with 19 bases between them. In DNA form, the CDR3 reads TGCGCCAGCAGCCCACGAGCCCCGGTTTTAGCAGATACGCAGTATTTT. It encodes CASSPRAPVLADTQYF.

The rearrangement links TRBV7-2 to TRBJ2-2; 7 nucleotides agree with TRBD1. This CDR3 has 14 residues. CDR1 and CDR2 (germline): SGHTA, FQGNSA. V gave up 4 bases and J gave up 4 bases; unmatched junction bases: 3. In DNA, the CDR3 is TGTGCCAGCAGCTACAGGGGTGCCACCGGGGAGCTGTTTTTT. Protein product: CASSYRGATGELFF.

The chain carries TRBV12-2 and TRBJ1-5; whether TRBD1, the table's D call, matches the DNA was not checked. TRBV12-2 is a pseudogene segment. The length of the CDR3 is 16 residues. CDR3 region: CASRSTRDFSNQPQHF. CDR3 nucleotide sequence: TGTGCAAGTCGCTCAACCAGGGATTTTAGCAATCAGCCCCAGCATTTT.

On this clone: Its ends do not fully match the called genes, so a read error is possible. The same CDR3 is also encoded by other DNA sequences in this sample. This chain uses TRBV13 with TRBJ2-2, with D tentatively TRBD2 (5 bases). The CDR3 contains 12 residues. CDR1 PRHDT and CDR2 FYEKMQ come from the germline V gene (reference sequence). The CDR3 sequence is CASGVNTGELFF. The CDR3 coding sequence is TGTGCCAGCGGGGTGAACACCGGGGAACTGTTTTTT.

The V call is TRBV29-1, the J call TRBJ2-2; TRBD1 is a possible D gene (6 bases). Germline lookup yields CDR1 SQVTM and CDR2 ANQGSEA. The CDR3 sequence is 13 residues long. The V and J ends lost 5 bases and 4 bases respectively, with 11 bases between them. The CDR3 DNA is TGCAGCGTTTTCGGACAGTCCACCGGGGAGCTGTTTTTT. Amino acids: CSVFGQSTGELFF.

Here the CDR3 reads CASRKTGGASYEQYF. CDR3 in DNA: TGTGCCAGCAGGAAAACAGGGGGTGCCTCCTACGAGCAGTACTTC. This rearrangement joins TRBV2 to TRBJ2-7; 8 nucleotides match TRBD1. Germline V gene data show CDR1 as SNHLY and CDR2 as FYNNEI. The CDR3 is 15 residues long. With V trimmed by 6 bases and J by 0 bases, 7 bases remained unmatched. Using reference TRBV2 and TRBJ2-7 for the parts outside the CDR3, the full variable domain is EPEVTQTPSHQVTQMGQEVILRCVPISNHLYFYWYRQILGQKVEFLVSFYNNEISEKSEIFDDQFSVERPDGSNFTLKIRSTKLEDSAMYFCASRKTGGASYEQYFGPGTRLTVT.

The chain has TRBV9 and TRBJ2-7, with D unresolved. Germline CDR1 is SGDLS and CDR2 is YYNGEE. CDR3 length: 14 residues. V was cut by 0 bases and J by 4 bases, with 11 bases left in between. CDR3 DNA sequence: TGTGCCAGCAGCGTAGGACCTTTGGGGTACGAGCAGTACTTC. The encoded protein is CASSVGPLGYEQYF.

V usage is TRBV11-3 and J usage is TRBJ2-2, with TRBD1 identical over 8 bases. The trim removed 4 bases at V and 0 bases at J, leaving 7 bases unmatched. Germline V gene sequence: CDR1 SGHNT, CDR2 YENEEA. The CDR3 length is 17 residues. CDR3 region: CASSSRPGQANTGELFF. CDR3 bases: TGTGCCAGCAGCTCCCGGCCGGGACAGGCGAACACCGGGGAGCTGTTTTTT. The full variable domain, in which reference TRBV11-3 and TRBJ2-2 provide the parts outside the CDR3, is EAGVVQSPRYKIIEKKQPVAFWCNPISGHNTLYWYLQNLGQGPELLIRYENEEAVDDSQLPKDRFSAERLKGVDSTLKIQPAELGDSAVYLCASSSRPGQANTGELFFGEGSRLTVL.

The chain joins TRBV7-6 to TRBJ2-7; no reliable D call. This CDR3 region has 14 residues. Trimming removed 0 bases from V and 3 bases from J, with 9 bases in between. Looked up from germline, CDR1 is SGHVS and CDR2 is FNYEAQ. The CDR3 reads CASSLAPGDYEQYF. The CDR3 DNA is TGTGCCAGCAGCTTAGCCCCTGGGGACTACGAGCAGTACTTC. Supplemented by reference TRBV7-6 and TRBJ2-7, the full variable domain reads GAGVSQSPRYKVTKRGQDVALRCDPISGHVSLYWYRQALGQGPEFLTYFNYEAQQDKSGLPNDRFSAERPEGSISTLTIQRTEQRDSAMYRCASSLAPGDYEQYFGPGTRLTVT.

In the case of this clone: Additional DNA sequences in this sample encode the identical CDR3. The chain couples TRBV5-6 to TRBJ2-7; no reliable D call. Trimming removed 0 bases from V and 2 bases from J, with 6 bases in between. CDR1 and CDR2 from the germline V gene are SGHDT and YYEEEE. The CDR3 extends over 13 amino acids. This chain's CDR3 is CASSLGSAYEQYF. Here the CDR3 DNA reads TGTGCCAGCAGCTTGGGTTCTGCCTACGAGCAGTACTTC.

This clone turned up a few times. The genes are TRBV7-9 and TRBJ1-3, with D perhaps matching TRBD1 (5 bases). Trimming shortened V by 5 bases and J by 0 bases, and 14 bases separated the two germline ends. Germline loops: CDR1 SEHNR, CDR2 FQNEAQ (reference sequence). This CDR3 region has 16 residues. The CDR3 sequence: CASSHVGGNSGNTIYF. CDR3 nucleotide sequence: TGTGCCAGCAGCCACGTGGGGGGTAACTCTGGAAACACCATATATTTT.